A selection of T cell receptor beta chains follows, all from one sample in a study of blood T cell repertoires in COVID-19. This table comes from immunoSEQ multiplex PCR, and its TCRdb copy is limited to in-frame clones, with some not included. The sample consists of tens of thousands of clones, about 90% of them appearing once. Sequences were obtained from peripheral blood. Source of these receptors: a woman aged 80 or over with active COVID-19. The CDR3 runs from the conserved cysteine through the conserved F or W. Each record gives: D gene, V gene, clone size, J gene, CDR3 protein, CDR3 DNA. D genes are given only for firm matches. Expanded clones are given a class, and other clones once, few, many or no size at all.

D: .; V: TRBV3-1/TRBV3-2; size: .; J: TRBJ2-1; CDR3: CASSQETGNYNEQFF; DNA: TGTGCCAGCAGCCAAGAGACAGGTAACTACAATGAGCAGTTCTTC
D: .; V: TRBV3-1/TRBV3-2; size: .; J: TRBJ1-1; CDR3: CASSHVNQGPSANTEAFF; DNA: TGTGCCAGCAGCCACGTTAATCAGGGGCCGTCGGCGAACACTGAAGCTTTCTTT
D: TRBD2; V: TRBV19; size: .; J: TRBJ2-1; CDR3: CASSITSGRANEQFF; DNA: TGTGCCAGTAGTATTACTAGCGGGAGGGCCAATGAGCAGTTCTTC
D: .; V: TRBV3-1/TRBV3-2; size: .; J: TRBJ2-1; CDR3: CASSQVFINSNEQFF; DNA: TGTGCCAGCAGCCAAGTGTTTATCAATAGCAATGAGCAGTTCTTC
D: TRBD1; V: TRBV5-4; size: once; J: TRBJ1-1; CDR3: CASRPMTGVNTEAFF; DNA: TGTGCCAGCAGACCCATGACAGGGGTGAACACTGAAGCTTTCTTT
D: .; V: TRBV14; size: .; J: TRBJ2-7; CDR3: CASSPDGTAYEQYF; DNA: TGTGCCAGCAGTCCAGACGGGACTGCCTACGAGCAGTACTTC
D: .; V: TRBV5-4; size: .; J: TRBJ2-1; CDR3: CASSLGLGGDEQFF; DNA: TGTGCCAGCAGCTTGGGACTAGGAGGGGATGAGCAGTTCTTC
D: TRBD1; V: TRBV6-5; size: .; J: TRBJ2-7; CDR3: CASRVRDRGSFEQYF; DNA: TGTGCCAGCAGGGTCCGGGACAGGGGATCGTTCGAGCAGTACTTC
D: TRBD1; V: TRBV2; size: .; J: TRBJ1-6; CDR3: CASSADRVDSPLHF; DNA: TGTGCCAGCAGTGCCGACAGGGTAGATTCACCCCTCCACTTT
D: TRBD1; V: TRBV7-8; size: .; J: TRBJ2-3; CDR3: CASSTDRVNPKRTDTQYF; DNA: TGTGCCAGCAGCACGGACAGGGTAAATCCCAAAAGAACAGATACGCAGTATTTT
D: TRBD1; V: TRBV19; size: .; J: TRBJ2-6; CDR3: CASSLAGTGYSGANVLTF; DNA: TGTGCCAGTAGTCTCGCCGGGACAGGGTACTCTGGGGCCAACGTCCTGACTTTC
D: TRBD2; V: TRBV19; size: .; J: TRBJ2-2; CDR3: CASSTGLALTGELFF; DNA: TGTGCCAGTAGTACAGGACTAGCGCTTACCGGGGAGCTGTTTTTT
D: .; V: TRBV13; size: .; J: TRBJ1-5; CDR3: CASSLGGNNQPQHF; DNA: TGTGCCAGCAGCTTAGGGGGCAACAATCAGCCCCAGCATTTT
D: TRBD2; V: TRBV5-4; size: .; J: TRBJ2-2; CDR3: CASSPSGGPGTGELFF; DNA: TGTGCCAGCAGCCCTAGCGGGGGGCCGGGCACCGGGGAGCTGTTTTTT
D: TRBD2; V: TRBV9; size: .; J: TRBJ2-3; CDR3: CASSVVLAGVDTQYF; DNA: TGTGCCAGCAGCGTAGTACTAGCGGGGGTAGATACGCAGTATTTT
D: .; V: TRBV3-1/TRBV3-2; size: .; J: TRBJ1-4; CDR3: CASSQGQVSYVLFF; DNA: TGTGCCAGCAGCCAAGGACAGGTGTCCTATGTTCTGTTTTTT
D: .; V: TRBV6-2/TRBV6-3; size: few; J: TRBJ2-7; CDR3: CASSYNPGAEGHSYEQYF; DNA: TGTGCCAGCAGTTATAACCCTGGTGCGGAGGGTCACTCCTACGAGCAGTACTTC
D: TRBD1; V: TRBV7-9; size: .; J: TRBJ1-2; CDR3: CASSPGQGGYGYTF; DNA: TGTGCCAGCAGCCCAGGACAGGGGGGCTATGGCTACACCTTC
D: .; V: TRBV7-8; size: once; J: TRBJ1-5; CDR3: CASSLAAGPNQPQHF; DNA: TGTGCCAGCAGCTTAGCGGCTGGCCCCAATCAGCCCCAGCATTTT
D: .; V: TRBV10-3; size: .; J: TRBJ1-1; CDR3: CAITSEANTEAFF; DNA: TGTGCCATCACCTCGGAGGCAAACACTGAAGCTTTCTTT
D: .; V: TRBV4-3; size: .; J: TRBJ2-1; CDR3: CASSPTPPPSVGYNEQFF; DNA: TGCGCCAGCAGCCCAACCCCCCCTCCTAGCGTGGGGTACAATGAGCAGTTCTTC
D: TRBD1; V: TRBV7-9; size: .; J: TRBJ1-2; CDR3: CASSPPGQASYGYTF; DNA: TGTGCCAGCAGCCCCCCAGGACAGGCATCCTATGGCTACACCTTC
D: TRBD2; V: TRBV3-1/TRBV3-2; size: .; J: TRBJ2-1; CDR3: CASSPRVRGGTYNEQFF; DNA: TGTGCCAGCAGCCCTAGGGTGCGGGGGGGGACCTACAATGAGCAGTTCTTC
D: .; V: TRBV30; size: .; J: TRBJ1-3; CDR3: CAWTSERFGNTIYF; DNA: TGTGCCTGGACCTCAGAGAGGTTTGGAAACACCATATATTTT
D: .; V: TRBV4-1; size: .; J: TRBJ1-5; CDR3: CASSQDVTSYQPQHF; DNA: TGCGCCAGCAGCCAAGATGTAACATCCTATCAGCCCCAGCATTTT
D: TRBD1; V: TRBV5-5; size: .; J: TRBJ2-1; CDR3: CASSAPGQGLSEQFF; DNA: TGTGCCAGCAGCGCGCCGGGACAGGGTCTGTCGGAGCAGTTCTTC
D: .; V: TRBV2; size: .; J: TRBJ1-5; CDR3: CASSEQQGGSQPQHF; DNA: TGTGCCAGCAGTGAACAACAGGGTGGGAGTCAGCCCCAGCATTTT
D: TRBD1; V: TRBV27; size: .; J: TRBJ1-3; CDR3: CASSLGQGGTIYF; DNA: TGTGCCAGCAGTTTGGGGCAGGGGGGCACCATATATTTT
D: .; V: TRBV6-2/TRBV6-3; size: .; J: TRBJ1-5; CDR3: CASSNGQIFNQPQHF; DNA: TGTGCCAGCAGTAACGGACAGATTTTTAATCAGCCCCAGCATTTT
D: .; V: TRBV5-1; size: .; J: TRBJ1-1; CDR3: CASSLRGRGNTEAFF; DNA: TGCGCCAGCAGCTTGAGGGGCAGGGGAAACACTGAAGCTTTCTTT
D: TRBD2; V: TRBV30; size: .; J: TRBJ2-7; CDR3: CAWSPTSGYEQYF; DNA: TGTGCCTGGAGTCCCACTAGCGGCTACGAGCAGTACTTC
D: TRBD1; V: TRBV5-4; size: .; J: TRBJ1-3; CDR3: CASTSDRAPGNTIYF; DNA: TGTGCCAGCACCTCGGACAGGGCACCCGGAAACACCATATATTTT
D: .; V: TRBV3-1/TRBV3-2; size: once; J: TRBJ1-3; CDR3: CASSHQGLVGNTIYF; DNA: TGTGCCAGCAGCCACCAGGGTCTCGTAGGAAACACCATATATTTT
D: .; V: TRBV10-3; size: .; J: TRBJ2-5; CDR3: CAISDGETQYF; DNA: TGTGCCATCAGTGACGGAGAGACCCAGTACTTC
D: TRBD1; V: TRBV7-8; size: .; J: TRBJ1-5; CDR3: CASSERQGQDQPQHF; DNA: TGTGCCAGCAGCGAAAGACAGGGGCAGGATCAGCCCCAGCATTTT
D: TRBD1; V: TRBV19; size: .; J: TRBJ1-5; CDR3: CASRDRGVQPQHF; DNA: TGTGCCAGTAGAGACAGGGGGGTTCAGCCCCAGCATTTT
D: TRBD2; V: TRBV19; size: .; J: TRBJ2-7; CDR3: CASSIGGGTTGEQYF; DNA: TGTGCCAGTAGTATAGGGGGAGGGACGACGGGCGAGCAGTACTTC
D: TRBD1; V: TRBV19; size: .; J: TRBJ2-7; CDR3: CASSNRQGRYEQYF; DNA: TGTGCCAGTAGTAACCGACAGGGCCGCTACGAGCAGTACTTC
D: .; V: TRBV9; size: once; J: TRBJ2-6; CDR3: CASSVAGSGANVLTF; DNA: TGTGCCAGCAGCGTAGCGGGCTCTGGGGCCAACGTCCTGACTTTC
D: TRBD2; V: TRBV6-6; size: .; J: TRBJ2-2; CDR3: CASSLKGSGGPNTGELFF; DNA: TGTGCCAGCAGTCTGAAGGGAAGCGGGGGCCCGAACACCGGGGAGCTGTTTTTT